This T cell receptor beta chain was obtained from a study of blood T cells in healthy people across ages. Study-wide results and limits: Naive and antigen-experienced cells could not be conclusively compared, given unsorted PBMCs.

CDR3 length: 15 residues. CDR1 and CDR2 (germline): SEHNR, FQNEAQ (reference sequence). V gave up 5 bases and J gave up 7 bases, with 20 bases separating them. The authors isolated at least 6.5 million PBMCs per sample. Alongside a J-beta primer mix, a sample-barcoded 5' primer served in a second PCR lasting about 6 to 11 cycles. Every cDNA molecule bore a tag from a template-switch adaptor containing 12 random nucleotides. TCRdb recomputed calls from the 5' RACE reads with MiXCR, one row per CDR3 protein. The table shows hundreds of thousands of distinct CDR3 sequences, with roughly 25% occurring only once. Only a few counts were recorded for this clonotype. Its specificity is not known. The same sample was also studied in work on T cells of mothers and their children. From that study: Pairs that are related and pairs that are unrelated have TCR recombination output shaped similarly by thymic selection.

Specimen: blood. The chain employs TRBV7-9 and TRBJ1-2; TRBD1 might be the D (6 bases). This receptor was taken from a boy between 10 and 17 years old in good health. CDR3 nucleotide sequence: TGTGCCAGCAGCCCGCGGACAGAAAATTTAGGTGGCTACACCTTC. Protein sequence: CASSPRTENLGGYTF.